This T cell receptor beta chain comes out of a study of tumor-infiltrating lymphocytes in primary liver carcinoma. Overall study context: Sample counts of productive TCRbeta reads spanned roughly 3.65 to 8 million; these counts were similar across tissue types.

Germline CDR1 reads SGHAT; CDR2 reads FQNNGV. This CDR3 region has 15 residues. This clonotype was counted once. Germline and junction disagree at one end, which may indicate a read error. Total RNA amounting to 500 ng was the source from which TCR beta cDNA was made with a constant-region primer. It was through three nested multiplex PCR rounds of slightly modified ARM-PCR that TCR beta libraries arose. In the first two PCR rounds, TRBV1-TRBV30 forward primers were paired with a C-beta reverse primer, and each round lasted about 10 cycles. In TCRdb, the multiplex PCR reads were re-called with MiXCR into one record per CDR3 protein. This sample carries about 180,000 distinct CDR3 sequences, 50% to 75% of them seen once, and the ten largest clones take around 74%. RNA isolated from unsorted whole blood supplied the blood RNA, with germline DNA also extracted.

The V call is TRBV11-2, the J call TRBJ2-7; 8 bases line up with TRBD2. The sequenced sample consisted of peripheral blood. The receptor comes from a man aged 35-49 years with primary liver carcinoma and hepatitis B virus infection. CDR3 protein: CVSSLGPSGSNEQYF. The CDR3 DNA follows: TGTGTCAGCAGCTTAGGGCCTAGCGGGTCCAATGAGCAGTACTTC.